This entry features one T cell receptor (beta chain) sequence. The antigen is not known. Use of 60 Vbeta and 13 Jbeta primers characterized the PCR. The assay was immunoSEQ multiplex PCR, and TCRdb's table has in-frame clones only and misses some. Among approximately 190,000 clones listed, approximately 78% were seen once. The sample belongs to a study of cytomegalovirus exposure and HLA in healthy donors. General study results and limits: Another analysis was done later, and it associated 16,951 TCR beta sequences with HLA alleles at 0.05 false discovery rate.

The CDR3 extends over 12 amino acids. Trimming pared 4 bases from V and 13 bases from J, leaving 17 bases between. The germline V gene encodes CDR1 SNHLY and CDR2 FYNNEI. The sequenced sample was PBMCs. The receptor's source is a woman between 18 and 29 years old in good health and CMV-seronegative. The chain recombines TRBV2 with TRBJ2-7; D may be TRBD2 (5 bases). CDR3 nucleotides: TGTGCCAGCAGTGTTGACGGGTACGGGAAATACTTC. Its translation: CASSVDGYGKYF.